This T cell receptor beta chain was recovered during a study of blood T cell repertoires in COVID-19. Background on the study: Sample material is recorded as cDNA or gDNA derived from T cells, B-cell-depleted T cells, or PBMCs.

In the source study's methods: Cell counts per sample came from amplifying reference gene primers. Profiled with immunoSEQ multiplex PCR; TCRdb holds only in-frame clones, not every one. V and J calls and clone size follow that table, whereas D and trimming were derived from the DNA. The data hold approximately 320,000 clones, with roughly 90% observed a single time. The germline V gene has CDR1 SQVTM and CDR2 ANQGSEA. After removal of 7 bases from V and 5 bases from J, the junction contained 5 bases not matched to a gene. This CDR3 spans 12 amino acids. Participants were aged about 18 to 89 years from about two dozen US areas.

This sequence joins TRBV29-1 and TRBJ1-1, with 9 bases identical to TRBD1. The TCR comes from a man aged 55 to 70 who had recovered from COVID-19. The sequenced material came from PBMCs or T cells enriched from blood (not recorded which). CDR3 region: CSAQGAQTEAFF. DNA of the CDR3: TGCAGCGCACAGGGGGCGCAAACTGAAGCTTTCTTT.